The entry below describes one T cell receptor beta chain. The antigen it recognizes is unknown. No much larger clone exists at a distance of one base, and base qualities are not known. Repertoires were sampled repeatedly over the course of chemoradiotherapy so that clonal expansion in the tumor microenvironment could be followed. This sample was taken from a study of chemoradiotherapy in HPV16-positive cancers (dated by TCRdb to the early 2020s). Study-level background: Candidate HPV-specific T-cell clones and common TCR motifs were defined by functional T-cell assays performed on cells from two HPV16-positive patients. TCR repertoires from roughly 93 patients with HPV-related cancers were then used to track the candidate HPV-specific TCRs and motifs. Whether T-cell immunity against the HPV oncoproteins E6 and E7 changes during chemoradiotherapy and whether survival is affected by this immunity were examined in the study. General conclusions and limits of the study: The functional definition of HPV-specific T cells was derived from only two HPV16-positive patients, and the survival association was reported for HPV16-positive patients. Among HPV16-positive patients, expansion of HPV-responsive T cells during chemoradiotherapy was associated with better recurrence-free survival. Expansion of candidate HPV-specific clones and E7-related TCR motifs was observed in the tumor microenvironment during treatment, whereas no such expansion was observed for non-HPV-specific T cells.

The library was prepared using the immunoSEQ multiplex PCR assay. The source is immuneACCESS, and TCRdb retained only in-frame sequences with V and J called. Part of the clones is not carried over; for the studies checked, unresolved V genes explain less than half of this, and the remainder is unexplained. Within this sample are about 8,900 clones, with approximately 91% of them counted one time only. Approximately 13% of the sample lies in the top ten. This clonotype was obtained from a human donor with HPV-associated anogenital cancer. The sample was blood, taken from a patient who underwent chemoradiotherapy.

The DNA sequence is TGCAGCGTTCCTGGGCCCACGGACGCTATGAACACTGAAGCTTTCTTT. This yields the protein CSVPGPTDAMNTEAFF. This sequence uses TRBV29-1 and TRBJ1-1; the D gene is unclear. Inclusive of the bounding cysteine and phenylalanine, the CDR3 is 16 residues long. Of all the DNA, just the CDR3 is kept, 48 bases in frame from base 1. The germline V gene encodes CDR1 SQVTM and CDR2 ANQGSEA. Deletion took 5 bases off V and 0 bases off J, with a span of 19 bases between the germline ends.